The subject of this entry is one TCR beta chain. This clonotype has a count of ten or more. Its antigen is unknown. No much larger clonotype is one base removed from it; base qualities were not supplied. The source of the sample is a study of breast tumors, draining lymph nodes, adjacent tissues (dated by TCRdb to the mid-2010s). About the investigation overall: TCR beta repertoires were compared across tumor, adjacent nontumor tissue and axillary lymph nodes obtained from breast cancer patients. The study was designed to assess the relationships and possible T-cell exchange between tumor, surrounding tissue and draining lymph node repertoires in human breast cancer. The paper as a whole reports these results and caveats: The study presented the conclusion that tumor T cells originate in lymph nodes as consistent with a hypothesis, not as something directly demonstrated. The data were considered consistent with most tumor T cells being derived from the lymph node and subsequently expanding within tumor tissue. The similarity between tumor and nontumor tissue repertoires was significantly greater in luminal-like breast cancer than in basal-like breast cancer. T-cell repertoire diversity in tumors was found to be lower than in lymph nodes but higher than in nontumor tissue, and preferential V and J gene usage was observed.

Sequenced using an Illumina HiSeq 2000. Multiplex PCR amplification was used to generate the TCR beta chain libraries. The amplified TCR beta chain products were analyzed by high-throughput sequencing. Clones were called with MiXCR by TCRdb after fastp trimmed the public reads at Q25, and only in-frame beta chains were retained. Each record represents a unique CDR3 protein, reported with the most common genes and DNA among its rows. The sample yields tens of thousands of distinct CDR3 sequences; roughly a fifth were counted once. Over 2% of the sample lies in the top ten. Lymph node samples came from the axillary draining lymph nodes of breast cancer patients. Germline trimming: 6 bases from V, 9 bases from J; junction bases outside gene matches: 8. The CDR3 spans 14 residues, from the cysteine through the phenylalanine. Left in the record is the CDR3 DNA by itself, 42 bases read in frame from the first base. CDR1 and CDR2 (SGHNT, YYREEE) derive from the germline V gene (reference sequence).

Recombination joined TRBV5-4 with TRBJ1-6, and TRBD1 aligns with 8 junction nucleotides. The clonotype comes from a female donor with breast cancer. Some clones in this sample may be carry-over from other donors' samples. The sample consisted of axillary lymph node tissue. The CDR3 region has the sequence CASTPGQGRSPLHF. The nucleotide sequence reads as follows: TGTGCCAGCACCCCAGGACAGGGTCGTTCACCCCTCCACTTT.